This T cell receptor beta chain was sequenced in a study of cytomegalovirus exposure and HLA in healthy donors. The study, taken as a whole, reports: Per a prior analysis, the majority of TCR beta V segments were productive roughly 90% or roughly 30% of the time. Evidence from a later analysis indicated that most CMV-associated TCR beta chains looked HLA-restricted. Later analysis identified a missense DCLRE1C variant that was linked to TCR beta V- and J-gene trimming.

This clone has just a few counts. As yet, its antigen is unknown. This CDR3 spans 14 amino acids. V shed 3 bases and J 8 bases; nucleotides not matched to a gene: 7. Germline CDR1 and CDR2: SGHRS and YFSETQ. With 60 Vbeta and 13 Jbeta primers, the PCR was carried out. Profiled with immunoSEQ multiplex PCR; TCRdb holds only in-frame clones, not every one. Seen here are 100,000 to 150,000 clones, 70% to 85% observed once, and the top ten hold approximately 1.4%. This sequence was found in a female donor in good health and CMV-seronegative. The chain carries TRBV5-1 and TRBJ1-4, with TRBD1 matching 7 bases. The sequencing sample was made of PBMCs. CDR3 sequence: CASSSQGNSEKLFF. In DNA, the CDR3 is TGCGCCAGCAGCTCACAGGGGAATAGCGAAAAACTGTTTTTT.